This T cell receptor beta chain came from a study of cytomegalovirus exposure and HLA in healthy donors. Study outcomes and limitations: A prior analysis recorded that most TCR beta V segments were productive about 87% or about 30% of the time.

A word on this clone: Its antigen is still unknown.

Amplification used 60 Vbeta primers and 13 Jbeta primers. The protocol was immunoSEQ multiplex PCR, while the TCRdb copy is restricted to in-frame clones and leaves out a portion. The sample yields roughly 72,000 clones, 79% seen once. CDR3 length: 13 residues. Per germline, CDR1 SGHVS and CDR2 FNYEAQ. This TCR was sampled from a woman between 35 and 50 years old in good health and CMV-seropositive. This chain joins TRBV7-6 and TRBJ2-7, with D possibly TRBD2 on 6 matching bases. Input material: PBMCs. The CDR3 loop is CAPGGLSSYEQYF. In DNA, the CDR3 is TGTGCTCCCGGGGGATTAAGCTCCTACGAGCAGTACTTC. The full variable domain, in which reference TRBV7-6 and TRBJ2-7 provide the parts outside the CDR3, is GAGVSQSPRYKVTKRGQDVALRCDPISGHVSLYWYRQALGQGPEFLTYFNYEAQQDKSGLPNDRFSAERPEGSISTLTIQRTEQRDSAMYRCAPGGLSSYEQYFGPGTRLTVT.